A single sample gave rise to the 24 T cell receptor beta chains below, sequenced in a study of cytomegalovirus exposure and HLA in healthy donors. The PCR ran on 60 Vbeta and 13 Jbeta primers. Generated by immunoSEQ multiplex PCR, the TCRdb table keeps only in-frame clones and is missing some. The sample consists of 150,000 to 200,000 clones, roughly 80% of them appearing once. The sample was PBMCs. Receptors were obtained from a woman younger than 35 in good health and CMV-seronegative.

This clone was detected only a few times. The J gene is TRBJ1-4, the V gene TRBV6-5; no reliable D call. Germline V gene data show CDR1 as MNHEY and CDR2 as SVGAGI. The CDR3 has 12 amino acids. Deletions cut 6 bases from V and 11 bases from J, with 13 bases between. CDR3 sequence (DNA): TGTGCCAGCAGCCCTCTTCCGGGGAAACTGTTTTTT. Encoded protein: CASSPLPGKLFF.

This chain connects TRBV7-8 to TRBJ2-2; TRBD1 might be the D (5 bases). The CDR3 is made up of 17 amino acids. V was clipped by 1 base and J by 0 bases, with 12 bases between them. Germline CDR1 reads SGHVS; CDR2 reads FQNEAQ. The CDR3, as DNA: TGTGCCAGCAGCTTAGAACTGGCGACAGCGAACACCGGGGAGCTGTTTTTT. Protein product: CASSLELATANTGELFF.

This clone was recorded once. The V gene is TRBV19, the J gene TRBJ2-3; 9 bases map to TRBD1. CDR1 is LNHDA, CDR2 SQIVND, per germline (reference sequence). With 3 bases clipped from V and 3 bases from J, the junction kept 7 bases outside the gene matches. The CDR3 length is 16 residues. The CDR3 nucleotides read TGTGCCAGTAGTATTTCGACAGGGGGATGGACAGATACGCAGTATTTT. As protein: CASSISTGGWTDTQYF.

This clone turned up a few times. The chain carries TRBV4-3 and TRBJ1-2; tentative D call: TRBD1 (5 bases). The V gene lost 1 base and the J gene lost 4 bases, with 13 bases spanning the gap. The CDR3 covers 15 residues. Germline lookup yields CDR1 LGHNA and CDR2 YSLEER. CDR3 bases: TGCGCCAGCAGCCAAGCCGGGCAGGGCACCTATGGCTACACCTTC. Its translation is CASSQAGQGTYGYTF.

The CDR3 here is CASSHTGGSGNTEAFF. DNA of the CDR3: TGTGCCAGCAGCCATACAGGGGGCTCAGGGAACACTGAAGCTTTCTTT. The genes are TRBV11-2 and TRBJ1-1; 9 nucleotides align to TRBD1. The CDR3 spans 16 residues. Germline CDR1 and CDR2: SGHAT and FQNNGV. Trimming at V came to 5 bases and at J to 1 base, leaving 8 bases not matched to a gene. The full variable domain, rest sourced from reference TRBV11-2 and TRBJ1-1, is EAGVAQSPRYKIIEKRQSVAFWCNPISGHATLYWYQQILGQGPKLLIQFQNNGVVDDSQLPKDRFSAERLKGVDSTLKIQPAKLEDSAVYLCASSHTGGSGNTEAFFGQGTRLTVV.

The CDR3 DNA reads TGTGCCAGCAGCCCAGGGACTAGCGGGTACGTGACCCAGTACTTC. This sequence encodes CASSPGTSGYVTQYF. The chain employs TRBV7-9 and TRBJ2-5; 12 nucleotides line up with TRBD2. The CDR3 consists of 15 residues. The V and J ends lost 5 bases and 7 bases, in that order; junction bases with no gene match: 8. CDR1 is SEHNR, CDR2 FQNEAQ, per germline (reference sequence).

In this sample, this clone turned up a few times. CDR3: CSVKQGTDTEAFF. The CDR3 nucleotides are TGCAGCGTTAAACAGGGTACGGACACTGAAGCTTTCTTT. The rearrangement joins TRBV29-1 to TRBJ1-1; maybe TRBD1 (6 bases). Germline CDR1 reads SQVTM; CDR2 reads ANQGSEA. V was trimmed by 5 bases and J by 3 bases, leaving 13 bases between them. The CDR3 runs 13 residues. The variable domain in full, with the rest retrieved from reference TRBV29-1 and TRBJ1-1, is SAVISQKPSRDICQRGTSLTIQCQVDSQVTMMFWYRQQPGQSLTLIATANQGSEATYESGFVIDKFPISRPNLTFSTLTVSNMSPEDSSIYLCSVKQGTDTEAFFGQGTRLTVV.

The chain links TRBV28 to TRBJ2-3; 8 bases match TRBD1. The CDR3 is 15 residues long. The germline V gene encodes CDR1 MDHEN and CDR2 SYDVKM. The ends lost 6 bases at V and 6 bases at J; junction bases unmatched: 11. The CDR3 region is CASSPEDRDHDTQYF. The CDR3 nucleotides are TGTGCCAGCAGCCCCGAGGACAGGGACCACGATACGCAGTATTTT. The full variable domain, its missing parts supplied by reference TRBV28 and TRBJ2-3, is DVKVTQSSRYLVKRTGEKVFLECVQDMDHENMFWYRQDPGLGLRLIYFSYDVKMKEKGDIPEGYSVSREKKERFSLILESASTNQTSMYLCASSPEDRDHDTQYFGPGTRLTVL.

Here the CDR3 reads CASGIEQGQYV. In nucleotides, the CDR3 is TGTGCCAGCGGAATAGAGCAGGGGCAGTACGTC. The J gene is TRBJ2-7, the V gene TRBV6-4; weak D call: TRBD1 (5 bases). Germline lookup yields CDR1 MRHNA and CDR2 SNTAGT. With 8 bases removed from V and 9 bases from J, the gap between germline ends came to 14 bases. CDR3 length equals 11 residues.

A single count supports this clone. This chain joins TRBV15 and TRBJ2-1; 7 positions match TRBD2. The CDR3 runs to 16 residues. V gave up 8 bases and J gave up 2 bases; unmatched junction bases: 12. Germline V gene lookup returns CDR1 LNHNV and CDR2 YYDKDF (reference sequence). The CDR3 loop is CATSAKAGEAYNEQFF. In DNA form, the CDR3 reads TGTGCCACCTCAGCCAAGGCGGGAGAGGCCTACAATGAGCAGTTCTTC.

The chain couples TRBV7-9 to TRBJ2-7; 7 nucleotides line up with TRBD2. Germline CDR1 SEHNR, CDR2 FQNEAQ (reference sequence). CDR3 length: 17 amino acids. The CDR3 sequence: CSSSSRGSGPLRDEQYV. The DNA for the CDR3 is TGTTCCAGCAGTTCTCGGGGTAGCGGGCCACTGAGGGACGAGCAGTACGTC.

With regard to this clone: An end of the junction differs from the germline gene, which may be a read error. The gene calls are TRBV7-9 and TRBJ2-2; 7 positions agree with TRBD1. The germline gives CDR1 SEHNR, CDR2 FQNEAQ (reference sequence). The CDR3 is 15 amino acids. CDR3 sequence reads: CSSSPGQINTGELFF. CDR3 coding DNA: TGTTCCAGCAGCCCGGGACAGATAAACACCGGGGAGCTGTTTTTT.

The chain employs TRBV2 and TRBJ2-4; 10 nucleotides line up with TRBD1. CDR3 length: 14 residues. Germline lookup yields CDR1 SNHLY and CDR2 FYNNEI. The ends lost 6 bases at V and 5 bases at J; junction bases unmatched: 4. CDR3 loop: CASSPTGGQNIQYF. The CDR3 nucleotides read TGTGCCAGCAGCCCGACAGGGGGCCAAAACATTCAGTACTTC.

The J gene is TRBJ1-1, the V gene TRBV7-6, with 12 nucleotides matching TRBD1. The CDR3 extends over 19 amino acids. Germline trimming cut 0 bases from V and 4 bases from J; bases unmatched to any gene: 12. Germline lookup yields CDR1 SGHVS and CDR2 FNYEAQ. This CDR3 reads CASSLAYQSGTGGSTEAFF. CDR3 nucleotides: TGTGCCAGCAGCTTAGCCTACCAATCCGGGACAGGGGGCAGCACTGAAGCTTTCTTT. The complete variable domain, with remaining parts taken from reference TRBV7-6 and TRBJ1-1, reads GAGVSQSPRYKVTKRGQDVALRCDPISGHVSLYWYRQALGQGPEFLTYFNYEAQQDKSGLPNDRFSAERPEGSISTLTIQRTEQRDSAMYRCASSLAYQSGTGGSTEAFFGQGTRLTVV.

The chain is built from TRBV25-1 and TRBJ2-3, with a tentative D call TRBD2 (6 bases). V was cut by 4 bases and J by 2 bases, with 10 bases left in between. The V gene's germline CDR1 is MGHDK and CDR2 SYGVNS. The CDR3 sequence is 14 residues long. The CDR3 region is CASSGLGFTDTQYF. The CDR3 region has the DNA TGTGCCAGCAGTGGACTAGGTTTCACAGATACGCAGTATTTT. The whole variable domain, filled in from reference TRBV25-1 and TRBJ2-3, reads EADIYQTPRYLVIGTGKKITLECSQTMGHDKMYWYQQDPGMELHLIHYSYGVNSTEKGDLSSESTVSRIRTEHFPLTLESARPSHTSQYLCASSGLGFTDTQYFGPGTRLTVL.

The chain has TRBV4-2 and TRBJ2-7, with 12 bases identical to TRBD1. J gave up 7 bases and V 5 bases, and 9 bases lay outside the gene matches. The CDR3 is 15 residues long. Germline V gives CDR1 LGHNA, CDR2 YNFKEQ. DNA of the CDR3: TGTGCCAGCAGCGAACCGGGACAGGGGGCGGGGGAGCAGTACTTC. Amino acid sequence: CASSEPGQGAGEQYF.

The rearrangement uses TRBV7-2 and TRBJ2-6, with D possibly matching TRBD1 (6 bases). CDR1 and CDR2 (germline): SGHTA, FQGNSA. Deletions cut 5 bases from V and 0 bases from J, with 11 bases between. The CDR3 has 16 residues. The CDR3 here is CASSVDSTSGANVLTF. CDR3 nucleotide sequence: TGTGCCAGCAGCGTGGACAGCACCTCTGGGGCCAACGTCCTGACTTTC.

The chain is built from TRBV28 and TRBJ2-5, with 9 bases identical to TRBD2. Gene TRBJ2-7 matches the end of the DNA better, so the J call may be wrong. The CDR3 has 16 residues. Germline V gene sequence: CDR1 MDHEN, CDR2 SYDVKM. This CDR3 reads CASIPPGIAGVYEQYF. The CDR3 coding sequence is TGTGCCAGCATCCCACCAGGCATAGCGGGAGTCTACGAGCAGTACTTC.

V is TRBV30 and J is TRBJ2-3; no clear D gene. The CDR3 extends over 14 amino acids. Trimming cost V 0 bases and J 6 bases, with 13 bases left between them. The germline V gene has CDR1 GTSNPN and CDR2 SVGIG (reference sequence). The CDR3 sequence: CAWSVSAPLDTQYF. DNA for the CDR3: TGTGCCTGGAGTGTCAGCGCCCCATTGGATACGCAGTATTTT.

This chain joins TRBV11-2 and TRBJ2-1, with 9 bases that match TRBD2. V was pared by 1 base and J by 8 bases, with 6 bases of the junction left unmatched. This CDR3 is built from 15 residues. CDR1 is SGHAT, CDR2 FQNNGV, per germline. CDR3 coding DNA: TGTGCCAGCAGCTTAGGTGATAGCGGGAGTTATGAGCAGTTCTTC. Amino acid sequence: CASSLGDSGSYEQFF.

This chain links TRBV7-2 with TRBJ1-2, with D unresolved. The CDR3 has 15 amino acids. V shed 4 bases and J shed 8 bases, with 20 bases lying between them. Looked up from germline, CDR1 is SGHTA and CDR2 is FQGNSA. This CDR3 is CASSSAVTGQDGYTF. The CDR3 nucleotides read TGTGCCAGCAGCTCCGCCGTGACGGGTCAAGACGGCTACACCTTC.

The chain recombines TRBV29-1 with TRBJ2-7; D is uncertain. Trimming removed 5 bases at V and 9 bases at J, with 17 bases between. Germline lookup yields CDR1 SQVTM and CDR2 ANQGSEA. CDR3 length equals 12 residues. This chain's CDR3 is CSVRAAAIGQYF. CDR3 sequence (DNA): TGCAGCGTTCGCGCGGCGGCCATTGGGCAGTACTTC.

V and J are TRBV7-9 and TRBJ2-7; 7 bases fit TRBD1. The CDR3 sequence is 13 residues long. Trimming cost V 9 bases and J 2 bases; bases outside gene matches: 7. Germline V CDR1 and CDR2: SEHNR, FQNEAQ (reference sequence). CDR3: CASEVQGAYEQYF. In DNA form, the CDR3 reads TGTGCCAGTGAAGTCCAGGGGGCCTACGAGCAGTACTTC.

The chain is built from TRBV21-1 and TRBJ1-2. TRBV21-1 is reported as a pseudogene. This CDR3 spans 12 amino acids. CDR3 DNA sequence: TGTGCCAGCAGCATCTCTAACTATGGCTACACCTTC. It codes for CASSISNYGYTF.